This T cell receptor (beta chain) was obtained from a study of T cells in localized non-small cell lung cancer. This clone has at least ten counts. The table came from immunoSEQ multiplex PCR; TCRdb's copy has only in-frame clones and leaves some out. The sample lists fewer than 15,000 clones, roughly 30% seen once, with 6.5% to 9% in the top ten. The TCR sequence derives from a female donor of 60 years or more with stage I lung adenocarcinoma. The starting material was lung tumor tissue, obtained before any cancer treatment.

The CDR3 DNA is TGCGCCAGCAGCCAGCCCGGGACCCCACATGGCTACACCTTC. As protein: CASSQPGTPHGYTF. J is TRBJ1-2 and V is TRBV4-1; perhaps TRBD1 as D (5 bases). V was clipped by 3 bases and J by 6 bases, with 14 bases between them. The CDR3 length is 14 residues. Germline V CDR1 and CDR2: MGHRA, YSYEKL.